This T cell receptor (beta chain) was obtained from a study of radiotherapy plus CTLA-4 blockade in lung cancer. As to this clone: Its target is not known.

The repertoire was sequenced with immunoSEQ multiplex PCR; TCRdb's copy has only in-frame clones and lacks some. The table records about 53,000 clones, around 84% of them present only once. Whole-study findings and limits: The authors reported that early blood T cell clone dynamics, with interferon-beta, best predicted response.

The specimen comprised peripheral blood, sampled from a patient treated with radiotherapy plus ipilimumab. The sequence was collected from a human donor with non-small cell lung cancer whose response to radiotherapy plus ipilimumab could not be evaluated.

In DNA, the CDR3 is TGTGCCAGCAGTTACGCGGGACTAGGGTACGAGCAGTACTTC. Encoded protein: CASSYAGLGYEQYF. The gene calls are TRBV6-5 and TRBJ2-7; the match to TRBD2 covers 8 bases. CDR3 length: 14 amino acids. Per germline, CDR1 MNHEY and CDR2 SVGAGI. The junction had 4 bases not matched to a gene; V was cut back by 2 bases and J by 4 bases.